These 28 T cell receptor beta chains were all obtained from the same sample, sequenced in a study of response to subunit inactivated influenza vaccine. In TCRdb, the RT-PCR reads were re-called with MiXCR into one record per CDR3 protein. The data contain about 780,000 distinct CDR3 sequences, around 20% of them singletons. Sequencing used PBMCs from blood, obtained roughly 5 days after vaccination. Receptors originate from a man aged 45-60 years who received an inactivated influenza vaccine.

The genes are TRBV5-1 and TRBJ2-5; either TRBD1 or TRBD2 may supply D (5 bases each). V dropped 3 bases and J dropped 2 bases, with 11 bases sitting between them. This CDR3 has 14 amino acids. Germline loops: CDR1 SGHRS, CDR2 YFSETQ. CDR3 nucleotide sequence: TGCGCCAGCAGCTGGGACCGACGACAAGAGACCCAGTACTTC. This sequence encodes CASSWDRRQETQYF.

This clonotype has only a few counts. V gene TRBV7-8 combines with J gene TRBJ1-2, with 7 bases lining up with TRBD1. Germline lookup yields CDR1 SGHVS and CDR2 FQNEAQ. The trim removed 3 bases at V and 7 bases at J, leaving 2 bases unmatched. CDR3 length: 12 residues. CDR3 sequence reads: CASSFQGGGYTF. The CDR3 DNA reads as TGTGCCAGCAGCTTCCAGGGGGGTGGCTACACCTTC.

This clonotype was counted a few times. The chain joins TRBV4-3 to TRBJ2-1; D gene ambiguous. The CDR3 contains 15 residues. The ends were cut back, 0 bases at V and 4 bases at J, with 10 bases in the middle. Germline V gene lookup returns CDR1 LGHNA and CDR2 YSLEER. The CDR3 DNA is TGCGCCAGCAGCCAAGAGTTAACTATATACAATGAGCAGTTCTTC. Its translation: CASSQELTIYNEQFF.

Only a few counts were recorded for this clonotype. The chain has TRBV20-1 and TRBJ2-3; possible D gene TRBD2, 6 bases. The CDR3 extends over 16 amino acids. V was clipped by 5 bases and J by 1 base, with 19 bases between them. Germline lookup yields CDR1 DFQATT and CDR2 SNEGSKA (reference sequence). In nucleotides, the CDR3 is TGCAGTGCTGCGGGCGGGGCTGCTCGGGGCACAGATACGCAGTATTTT. Translated, it gives CSAAGGAARGTDTQYF.

This clonotype was detected only a few times. The chain combines TRBV5-1 with TRBJ2-1; no firm D call. CDR1 and CDR2 from the germline V gene are SGHRS and YFSETQ. The CDR3 runs 15 residues. The V end lost 5 bases, the J end lost 9 bases, and 21 bases lay between the germline ends. In DNA form, the CDR3 reads TGCGCCAGCAGTCGTAGGACCTCCTCATTTGCTGAGCAGTTCTTC. Translation gives CASSRRTSSFAEQFF.

The rearrangement links TRBV12-3 or TRBV12-4 to TRBJ1-5; 7 nucleotides agree with TRBD1. V shed 6 bases and J 1 base; nucleotides not matched to a gene: 3. The CDR3 totals 14 residues. DNA for the CDR3: TGTGCCAGCAGATTGACAGGGAGCAATCAGCCCCAGCATTTT. This encodes CASRLTGSNQPQHF.

The table lists this clonotype with a few counts. The chain couples TRBV6-1 to TRBJ1-5, with TRBD1 matching over 9 bases. Germline values: CDR1 MNHNS, CDR2 SASEGT. V trimming: 6 bases; J trimming: 7 bases; junction bases outside the gene matches: 4. CDR3 length: 13 residues. CDR3 sequence (DNA): TGTGCCAGCAGGAGACAGGGGGACCAGCCCCAGCATTTT. It specifies CASRRQGDQPQHF.

This rearrangement joins TRBV12-3 or TRBV12-4 to TRBJ2-3; 14 nucleotides agree with TRBD2. V was clipped by 1 base and J by 4 bases; unmatched bases: 4. The length of the CDR3 is 17 residues. CDR3 nucleotides: TGTGCCAGCAGTTTAGTGGGGACTAGCGGGAGTCCAGATACGCAGTATTTT. Encoded protein: CASSLVGTSGSPDTQYF.

This clonotype was counted a few times. V usage is TRBV20-1 and J usage is TRBJ2-5; D unclear. With 0 bases removed from V and 2 bases from J, the gap between germline ends came to 10 bases. The CDR3 consists of 14 residues. The germline CDR1 and CDR2 sequences are DFQATT and SNEGSKA (reference sequence). The CDR3 loop reads CSARDIQLQETQYF. The CDR3 bases are TGCAGTGCTAGAGACATACAGTTACAAGAGACCCAGTACTTC.

The V gene is TRBV6-1, the J gene TRBJ1-1; unclear D gene. CDR1 MNHNS and CDR2 SASEGT come from the germline V gene. The ends were cut back, 4 bases at V and 5 bases at J, with 20 bases in the middle. This CDR3 has 16 amino acids. CDR3 sequence: CASSGKTSHQRTEAFF. In nucleotides, the CDR3 is TGTGCCAGCAGTGGAAAAACTAGCCATCAAAGGACTGAAGCTTTCTTT.

V and J are TRBV5-1 and TRBJ2-2; 10 bases fit TRBD2. The CDR3 length is 17 residues. V was pared by 0 bases and J by 5 bases, with 7 bases of the junction left unmatched. The germline V gene has CDR1 SGHRS and CDR2 YFSETQ. Written as DNA, the CDR3 is TGCGCCAGCAGCTTGGCCCCTAGCGGGAGATGGACCGGGGAGCTGTTTTTT. It encodes CASSLAPSGRWTGELFF.

The V and J genes are TRBV5-5 and TRBJ1-4; no firm D call. Trimming cost V 7 bases and J 11 bases, with 24 bases left between them. From germline, CDR1 is SGHKS and CDR2 YYEKEE (reference sequence). This CDR3 is built from 15 residues. CDR3 sequence reads: CASLLWTGKYFKLFF. CDR3 in DNA: TGTGCCAGCCTGCTTTGGACGGGGAAATACTTTAAACTGTTTTTT.

The chain joins TRBV7-8 to TRBJ1-2; maybe TRBD1 (5 bases). This CDR3 has 17 amino acids. Germline V gene data show CDR1 as SGHVS and CDR2 as FQNEAQ. Trimming removed 4 bases at V and 8 bases at J, with 26 bases between. In DNA, the CDR3 is TGTGCCAGCAGCTCGAACACCGGGACCCTGGGGGGTTACGGCTACACCTTC. Protein sequence: CASSSNTGTLGGYGYTF.

This chain uses TRBV7-9 with TRBJ2-2; no clear D. The germline gives CDR1 SEHNR, CDR2 FQNEAQ (reference sequence). The germline V and J ends were trimmed by 5 bases and 8 bases, with 9 bases remaining between them. The CDR3 extends over 12 amino acids. The CDR3 loop is CASSLNRGELFF. CDR3 in DNA: TGTGCCAGCAGCCTAAACAGAGGGGAGCTGTTTTTT.

This clonotype was observed at least ten times. The chain has TRBV7-6 and TRBJ2-1; 7 bases are a match to TRBD2. CDR1 is SGHVS, CDR2 FNYEAQ, per germline. The CDR3 is 15 amino acids. The V segment lost 4 bases and the J segment 7 bases; nucleotides outside the gene matches: 10. This CDR3 reads CASSSLAEGKNEQFF. The DNA of the CDR3 is TGTGCCAGCAGCTCCCTAGCGGAAGGGAAGAATGAGCAGTTCTTC.

The genes are TRBV27 and TRBJ1-4, with D possibly being TRBD1 (5 bases). Trimming took off 6 bases at V and 4 bases at J, with 12 bases between the two ends. The germline V gene encodes CDR1 MNHEY and CDR2 SMNVEV (reference sequence). The CDR3 loop spans 14 amino acids. The CDR3 reads CASRLGLSNEKLFF. In DNA form, the CDR3 reads TGTGCCAGCAGGCTGGGACTGAGTAATGAAAAACTGTTTTTT.

The chain combines TRBV7-2 with TRBJ2-3; 15 nucleotides match TRBD2. V gave up 7 bases and J gave up 7 bases; unmatched junction bases: 12. Germline V gives CDR1 SGHTA, CDR2 FQGNSA. The CDR3 spans 17 residues. The CDR3 sequence is CASTSNPGLAGGNTQYF. The CDR3 DNA is TGTGCCAGCACCTCGAACCCGGGACTAGCGGGGGGAAATACGCAGTATTTT. Using reference TRBV7-2 and TRBJ2-3 for the parts outside the CDR3, the full variable domain is GAGVSQSPSNKVTEKGKDVELRCDPISGHTALYWYRQSLGQGLEFLIYFQGNSAPDKSGLPSDRFSAERTGGSVSTLTIQRTQQEDSAVYLCASTSNPGLAGGNTQYFGPGTRLTVL.

The rearrangement links TRBV12-3 or TRBV12-4 to TRBJ2-3; D assignment may be TRBD1 or TRBD2 (5 bases each). The CDR3 is 13 residues long. V lost 3 bases and J 4 bases, leaving 8 bases between the germline ends. The CDR3, as DNA: TGTGCCAGCAGTTTCCGGGGCTCAGATACGCAGTATTTT. Encoded protein: CASSFRGSDTQYF.

This clonotype was seen only a few times. J is TRBJ2-3 and V is TRBV11-2; weak D call: TRBD1 (5 bases). The germline V and J ends were trimmed by 4 bases and 5 bases, with 10 bases remaining between them. CDR1 SGHAT and CDR2 FQNNGV come from the germline V gene. There are 13 residues in the CDR3. The CDR3 sequence is CASSSSQGDTQYF. In nucleotides, the CDR3 is TGTGCCAGCAGCTCGTCCCAGGGAGATACGCAGTATTTT.

The chain employs TRBV10-3 and TRBJ2-7; the match to TRBD2 covers 12 bases. Losses at the gene ends were 5 bases for V and 0 bases for J; bases not matched to a gene: 5. The CDR3 is 16 residues long. Per germline, CDR1 ENHRY and CDR2 SYGVKD. CDR3 residues: CAISSLAGGSSYEQYF. The DNA for the CDR3 is TGTGCCATCAGTTCGCTAGCGGGAGGGAGCTCCTACGAGCAGTACTTC.

This clonotype was detected only a few times. J is TRBJ2-7 and V is TRBV28, with D unclear. The germline CDR1 and CDR2 sequences are MDHEN and SYDVKM. The CDR3 has 12 residues. The V and J ends lost 2 bases and 5 bases respectively, with 7 bases between them. The CDR3 DNA sequence: TGTGCCAGCAGTTTAAGGGCGGACGAGCAGTACTTC. This codes for CASSLRADEQYF.

The chain recombines TRBV7-9 with TRBJ2-3; 7 nucleotides align to TRBD1. Germline CDR1 SEHNR, CDR2 FQNEAQ (reference sequence). This CDR3 spans 16 amino acids. The ends lost 0 bases at V and 2 bases at J; junction bases unmatched: 5. CDR3 sequence: CASSLAETGTTDTQYF. CDR3 in DNA: TGTGCCAGCAGCTTAGCCGAGACAGGGACCACAGATACGCAGTATTTT. The variable domain in full, with the rest retrieved from reference TRBV7-9 and TRBJ2-3, is DTGVSQNPRHKITKRGQNVTFRCDPISEHNRLYWYRQTLGQGPEFLTYFQNEAQLEKSRLLSDRFSAERPKGSFSTLEIQRTEQGDSAMYLCASSLAETGTTDTQYFGPGTRLTVL.

This clonotype was seen more than once but under ten times. This chain connects TRBV6-5 to TRBJ2-5; D might be TRBD1 (5 bases). Germline V gene lookup returns CDR1 MNHEY and CDR2 SVGAGI. This CDR3 has 15 residues. V lost 0 bases, J lost 5 bases, and 13 bases lay in between. CDR3 in amino acids: CASSYSGRVGETQYF. The CDR3 DNA follows: TGTGCCAGCAGTTACTCGGGCAGGGTTGGGGAGACCCAGTACTTC.

This clonotype has only a few counts. The chain links TRBV7-6 to TRBJ2-7; the D is unclear. Germline CDR1 reads SGHVS; CDR2 reads FNYEAQ. This CDR3 has 14 residues. V lost 2 bases, J lost 1 base, and 9 bases lay in between. The CDR3 region is CASSLKAESYEQYF. CDR3 nucleotides: TGTGCCAGCAGCTTAAAGGCGGAGTCCTACGAGCAGTACTTC.

This clonotype was recorded at least ten times. This chain links TRBV12-3 or TRBV12-4 with TRBJ2-7, with a tentative D call TRBD1 (6 bases). Trimming shortened V by 5 bases and J by 2 bases, and 10 bases separated the two germline ends. CDR3 length: 13 residues. CDR3 sequence reads: CASSQGPAYEQYF. CDR3 bases: TGTGCCAGCAGTCAGGGGCCCGCCTACGAGCAGTACTTC.

The rearrangement joins TRBV20-1 to TRBJ2-6, with a tentative D call TRBD2 (5 bases). The CDR3 has 16 residues. Trimming cost V 6 bases and J 2 bases, with 17 bases left between them. CDR1 and CDR2 (germline): DFQATT, SNEGSKA (reference sequence). CDR3 amino acids: CSAIGEWETGANVLTF. CDR3 sequence (DNA): TGCAGTGCCATTGGGGAATGGGAGACTGGGGCCAACGTCCTGACTTTC.

This chain connects TRBV7-8 to TRBJ2-3; unclear D gene. The CDR3 has 12 residues. Germline CDR1 reads SGHVS; CDR2 reads FQNEAQ. Between the trimmed V and J ends, which lost 2 bases and 5 bases, there was a span of 5 bases. This CDR3 is CASSLHIDTQYF. For the CDR3, the DNA is TGTGCCAGCAGCTTACACATAGATACGCAGTATTTT.

This clonotype was seen only a few times. The chain employs TRBV11-3 and TRBJ2-1; D possibly corresponds to TRBD2 (5 bases). V lost 4 bases and J lost 8, with 9 bases in between. This CDR3 comprises 12 residues. The germline V gene encodes CDR1 SGHNT and CDR2 YENEEA. CDR3 sequence: CASSSDGDEQFF. The CDR3 region has the DNA TGTGCCAGCAGCTCGGACGGGGATGAGCAGTTCTTC.